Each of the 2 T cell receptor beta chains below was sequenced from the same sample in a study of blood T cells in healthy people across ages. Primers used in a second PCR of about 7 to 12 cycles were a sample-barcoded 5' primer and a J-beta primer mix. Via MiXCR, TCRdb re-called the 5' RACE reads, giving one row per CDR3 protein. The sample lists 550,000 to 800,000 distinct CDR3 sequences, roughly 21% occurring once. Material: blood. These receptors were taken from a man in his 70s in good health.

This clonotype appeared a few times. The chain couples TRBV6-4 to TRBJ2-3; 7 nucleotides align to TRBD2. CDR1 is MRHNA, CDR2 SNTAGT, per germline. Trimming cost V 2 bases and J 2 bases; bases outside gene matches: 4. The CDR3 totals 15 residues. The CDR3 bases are TGTGCCAGCAGTGACGGTAGCGGGTTCACAGATACGCAGTATTTT. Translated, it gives CASSDGSGFTDTQYF.

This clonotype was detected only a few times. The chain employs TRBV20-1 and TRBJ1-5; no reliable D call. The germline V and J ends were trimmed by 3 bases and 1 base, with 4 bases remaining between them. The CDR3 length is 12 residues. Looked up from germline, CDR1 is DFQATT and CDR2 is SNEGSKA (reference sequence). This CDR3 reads CSASGSNQPQHF. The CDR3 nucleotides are TGCAGTGCTAGTGGAAGCAATCAGCCCCAGCATTTT.